Described below is a single T cell receptor (beta chain) sequence and its context. The assay was immunoSEQ multiplex PCR, and TCRdb's table has in-frame clones only and misses some. Altogether just over 40,000 clones are present, roughly nine tenths being singletons, with the ten largest covering about 0.51%. The sample is drawn from a study of T cell changes during pregnancy in multiple sclerosis. Germline values: CDR1 SGHTS, CDR2 YDEGEE. The CDR3 consists of 13 residues. Trimming left V 5 bases short and J 6 bases short, with 15 bases between. This TCR was recovered from a female donor with multiple sclerosis, enrolled in a pregnancy study. The genes are TRBV5-8 and TRBJ2-7, with D tentatively TRBD2 (7 bases). This material consisted of CD4+ T cells from peripheral blood mononuclear cells, taken in the first trimester of pregnancy. The CDR3 DNA sequence: TGTGCCAGCAGTCGGGGGGCTGACCGCGAGCAGTACTTC. Protein: CASSRGADREQYF.